These 25 T cell receptor beta chains share one sample of origin, sequenced in a study of blood T cell repertoires in COVID-19. The protocol was immunoSEQ multiplex PCR, while the TCRdb copy is restricted to in-frame clones and leaves out a portion. The data show around 340,000 clones, around 90% seen once. What was sequenced was peripheral blood. The receptors originated from a woman in her sixties with COVID-19, enrolled during active disease.

This clone was detected a few times. The chain uses TRBV12-1 and TRBJ1-3. TRBV12-1 is a documented pseudogene. The CDR3 totals 12 residues. In nucleotides, the CDR3 is TGTGCCAGCAGCCTTCGGGGAAACACCATATATTTT. It specifies CASSLRGNTIYF.

The genes are TRBV28 and TRBJ1-6, with TRBD1 matching 10 bases. This CDR3 comprises 17 residues. The trim removed 6 bases at V and 0 bases at J, leaving 5 bases unmatched. Per the germline V gene, CDR1 is MDHEN and CDR2 is SYDVKM. The CDR3 reads CASRGTGASSYNSPLHF. In DNA form, the CDR3 reads TGTGCCAGCAGAGGGACAGGGGCAAGCTCCTATAATTCACCCCTCCACTTT.

This sequence joins TRBV9 and TRBJ1-4; no definite D call. The CDR3 covers 16 residues. V lost 1 base to trimming and J lost 7 bases, with 17 bases between them. Germline CDR1 reads SGDLS; CDR2 reads YYNGEE. The CDR3 reads CASSVSTSGGTEKLFF. CDR3 bases: TGTGCCAGCAGCGTATCTACCTCCGGCGGAACTGAAAAACTGTTTTTT.

The chain is built from TRBV30 and TRBJ2-3; D is ambiguous. CDR1 is GTSNPN and CDR2 is SVGIG in the germline V gene (reference sequence). The CDR3 extends over 12 amino acids. Trimming took 2 bases from V and 2 from J, leaving 5 bases between them. This chain's CDR3 is CAWSRYTDTQYF. As DNA, the CDR3 is TGTGCCTGGAGTCGTTACACAGATACGCAGTATTTT.

CDR3: CATSLTPARNTEAFF. CDR3 DNA: TGTGCCACCAGCCTGACTCCGGCGAGGAACACTGAAGCTTTCTTT. The chain combines TRBV15 with TRBJ1-1; no reliable D call. Germline lookup yields CDR1 LNHNV and CDR2 YYDKDF (reference sequence). There are 15 residues in the CDR3. Between the trimmed V and J ends, which lost 5 bases and 1 base, there was a span of 14 bases. The variable domain in full, with the rest retrieved from reference TRBV15 and TRBJ1-1, is DAMVIQNPRYQVTQFGKPVTLSCSQTLNHNVMYWYQQKSSQAPKLLFHYYDKDFNNEADTPDNFQSRRPNTSFCFLDIRSPGLGDTAMYLCATSLTPARNTEAFFGQGTRLTVV.

CDR3 in amino acids: CASSRPRTGTDEQFF. The CDR3 nucleotides are TGTGCCAGCAGCCGCCCCCGGACAGGCACCGATGAGCAGTTCTTC. The genes are TRBV6-5 and TRBJ2-1; 7 bases match TRBD1. The CDR3 sequence is 15 residues long. The V segment lost 6 bases and the J segment 8 bases; nucleotides outside the gene matches: 13. Germline V gives CDR1 MNHEY, CDR2 SVGAGI.

This clone was observed a few times. This rearrangement joins TRBV25-1 to TRBJ1-5; TRBD1 is a possible D gene (5 bases). Germline lookup yields CDR1 MGHDK and CDR2 SYGVNS. Trimming removed 2 bases from V and 5 bases from J, with 7 bases in between. The CDR3 covers 13 residues. This CDR3 is CASSELGDQPQHF. CDR3 in DNA: TGTGCCAGCAGTGAACTAGGGGATCAGCCCCAGCATTTT. Drawing the rest from reference TRBV25-1 and TRBJ1-5, the complete variable domain is EADIYQTPRYLVIGTGKKITLECSQTMGHDKMYWYQQDPGMELHLIHYSYGVNSTEKGDLSSESTVSRIRTEHFPLTLESARPSHTSQYLCASSELGDQPQHFGDGTRLSIL.

This chain uses TRBV5-1 with TRBJ2-5; D is ambiguous. The V and J ends lost 2 bases and 3 bases respectively, with 11 bases between them. Germline V lookup: CDR1 SGHRS, CDR2 YFSETQ. There are 14 residues in the CDR3. In DNA, the CDR3 is TGCGCCAGCAGCTTAGGAGACTGGGAAGAGACCCAGTACTTC. Its protein is CASSLGDWEETQYF.

The chain carries TRBV2 and TRBJ1-2; 9 nucleotides line up with TRBD1. V trimming: 6 bases; J trimming: 6 bases; junction bases outside the gene matches: 8. Per the germline V gene, CDR1 is SNHLY and CDR2 is FYNNEI. This CDR3 is built from 14 residues. The CDR3 region is CASSADRGWNGYTF. In DNA form, the CDR3 reads TGTGCCAGCAGCGCGGACAGGGGCTGGAATGGCTACACCTTC.

This clone was seen a handful of times. The CDR3 sequence: CASSPNKYEQYF. The CDR3 bases are TGTGCCAGCAGCCCCAACAAGTACGAGCAGTACTTC. V usage is TRBV3-1 (or the pseudogene TRBV3-2) and J usage is TRBJ2-7; D unclear. Germline V lookup: CDR1 LGHDT, CDR2 YNNKEL (reference sequence). The CDR3 consists of 12 residues. Trimming cost V 4 bases and J 4 bases, with 8 bases left between them.

J is TRBJ2-1 and V is TRBV5-8; 8 positions match TRBD2. This CDR3 is built from 16 residues. Trimming removed 3 bases from V and 6 bases from J; junction bases left unmatched: 11. CDR1 is SGHTS, CDR2 YDEGEE, per germline. CDR3 in amino acids: CASSSKLLAVGNEQFF. The CDR3 bases are TGTGCCAGCAGCTCCAAATTACTAGCGGTGGGCAATGAGCAGTTCTTC.

The V gene is TRBV6-1, the J gene TRBJ1-5; D is ambiguous. The V end was cut by 0 bases, the J end by 0 bases, with 6 bases between. Germline CDR1 is MNHNS and CDR2 is SASEGT. The CDR3 has 15 amino acids. CDR3 residues: CASSEAGYSNQPQHF. CDR3 DNA sequence: TGTGCCAGCAGTGAAGCCGGGTATAGCAATCAGCCCCAGCATTTT.

CDR3 sequence reads: CASSLVAGNSGNTIYF. The CDR3, as DNA: TGTGCCAGCAGCTTAGTAGCGGGGAACTCTGGAAACACCATATATTTT. The chain carries TRBV7-2 and TRBJ1-3; the D is unclear. V dropped 1 base and J dropped 0 bases, with 10 bases sitting between them. CDR1 is SGHTA, CDR2 FQGNSA, per germline. The CDR3 has 16 residues.

This chain joins TRBV5-1 and TRBJ2-1; D is possibly TRBD1 (5 bases). The germline V and J ends were trimmed by 4 bases and 4 bases, with 12 bases remaining between them. CDR1 is SGHRS and CDR2 is YFSETQ in the germline V gene. There are 14 residues in the CDR3. For the CDR3, the DNA is TGCGCCAGCAGCCCAGGGTTGAGGTACAATGAGCAGTTCTTC. Translated, it gives CASSPGLRYNEQFF.

V usage is TRBV5-1 and J usage is TRBJ2-6, with 8 bases lining up with TRBD1. The germline gives CDR1 SGHRS, CDR2 YFSETQ. The CDR3 totals 14 residues. Unmatched junction bases numbered 0, after V lost 5 bases and J lost 2 bases. The CDR3 nucleotides read TGCGCCAGCAGGGACAGGGCTGGGGCCAACGTCCTGACTTTC. This gives the protein CASRDRAGANVLTF.

The chain carries TRBV5-1 and TRBJ2-3, with D tentatively TRBD1 (6 bases). Between the trimmed V and J ends, which lost 2 bases and 2 bases, there was a span of 15 bases. Germline V gene lookup returns CDR1 SGHRS and CDR2 YFSETQ. CDR3 length equals 16 residues. CDR3 loop: CASSLEQGIYTDTQYF. In DNA form, the CDR3 reads TGCGCCAGCAGCTTAGAACAGGGTATATACACAGATACGCAGTATTTT.

The chain joins TRBV7-6 to TRBJ2-7; 7 bases are a match to TRBD1. Per germline, CDR1 SGHVS and CDR2 FNYEAQ. J lost 2 bases, V lost 5 bases, and 12 bases had no gene match. The CDR3 is 16 amino acids. The CDR3 loop is CASSQKQGYLAYEQYF. CDR3 DNA: TGTGCCAGCAGCCAGAAACAGGGGTACCTGGCCTACGAGCAGTACTTC.

The chain is built from TRBV9 and TRBJ2-7; 10 bases map to TRBD1. Germline assignment: CDR1 SGDLS and CDR2 YYNGEE. V lost 4 bases to trimming and J lost 2 bases; unmatched junction nucleotides: 3. The CDR3 spans 14 residues. CDR3 amino acids: CASSRTGGTYEQYF. In DNA, the CDR3 is TGTGCCAGCAGCCGGACAGGGGGTACCTACGAGCAGTACTTC.

This clone was counted a single time. This chain connects TRBV11-2 to TRBJ2-5, with TRBD2 matching over 8 bases. The CDR3 covers 16 residues. CDR1 SGHAT and CDR2 FQNNGV come from the germline V gene. With V trimmed by 8 bases and J by 5 bases, 16 bases remained unmatched. DNA of the CDR3: TGTGCCAGCTCTATTAAACTGGCGGGGGGTGGTGAGACCCAGTACTTC. Protein product: CASSIKLAGGGETQYF.

This sequence joins TRBV11-3 and TRBJ2-1; 7 nucleotides align to TRBD1. The CDR3 length is 15 residues. CDR1 is SGHNT, CDR2 YENEEA, per germline. V shed 1 base and J 2 bases; nucleotides not matched to a gene: 2. Here the CDR3 DNA reads TGTGCCAGCAGCTTAGGACAGGGAGCCTACAATGAGCAGTTCTTC. This codes for CASSLGQGAYNEQFF.

The chain links TRBV12-3 or TRBV12-4 to TRBJ1-2; D uncertain. Trimming stripped 5 bases from V and 1 base from J, with 8 bases between. This CDR3 has 13 residues. The CDR3 DNA follows: TGTGCCAGCAGTCCTAACGTTAACTATGGCTACACCTTC. Encoded protein: CASSPNVNYGYTF.

V is TRBV28 and J is TRBJ1-2; 10 bases line up with TRBD1. This CDR3 contains 16 residues. After removal of 6 bases from V and 11 bases from J, the junction contained 18 bases not matched to a gene. The germline V gene has CDR1 MDHEN and CDR2 SYDVKM. The CDR3 DNA reads TGTGCCAGCAGCTTGACAGGGGGCGCGCGGGGTATCCCATACACCTTC. It translates to CASSLTGGARGIPYTF.

The rearrangement joins TRBV30 to TRBJ2-4; 8 bases map to TRBD1. Trimming removed 1 base from V and 4 bases from J; junction bases left unmatched: 6. Germline-derived CDR1 and CDR2 are GTSNPN and SVGIG (reference sequence). The CDR3 totals 15 residues. Here the CDR3 DNA reads TGTGCCTGGAGTGGCGCCAGGGGGCTGAAAAACATTCAGTACTTC. Amino acid sequence: CAWSGARGLKNIQYF.

The chain is built from TRBV28 and TRBJ1-3, with 7 bases fitting TRBD1. Germline V gives CDR1 MDHEN, CDR2 SYDVKM. V shed 2 bases and J 0 bases; nucleotides not matched to a gene: 4. This CDR3 region has 16 residues. The DNA for the CDR3 is TGTGCCAGCAGTTTAGGGGCAGGGGGCTCTGGAAACACCATATATTTT. It encodes CASSLGAGGSGNTIYF. The whole variable domain, filled in from reference TRBV28 and TRBJ1-3, reads DVKVTQSSRYLVKRTGEKVFLECVQDMDHENMFWYRQDPGLGLRLIYFSYDVKMKEKGDIPEGYSVSREKKERFSLILESASTNQTSMYLCASSLGAGGSGNTIYFGEGSWLTVV.

The chain recombines TRBV15 with TRBJ1-3, with D possibly being TRBD1 (5 bases). The CDR3 runs 14 residues. V dropped 4 bases and J dropped 2 bases, with 9 bases sitting between them. Germline lookup yields CDR1 LNHNV and CDR2 YYDKDF (reference sequence). The DNA of the CDR3 is TGTGCCACCAGCACCCGGACAACTGGAAACACCATATATTTT. As protein: CATSTRTTGNTIYF.